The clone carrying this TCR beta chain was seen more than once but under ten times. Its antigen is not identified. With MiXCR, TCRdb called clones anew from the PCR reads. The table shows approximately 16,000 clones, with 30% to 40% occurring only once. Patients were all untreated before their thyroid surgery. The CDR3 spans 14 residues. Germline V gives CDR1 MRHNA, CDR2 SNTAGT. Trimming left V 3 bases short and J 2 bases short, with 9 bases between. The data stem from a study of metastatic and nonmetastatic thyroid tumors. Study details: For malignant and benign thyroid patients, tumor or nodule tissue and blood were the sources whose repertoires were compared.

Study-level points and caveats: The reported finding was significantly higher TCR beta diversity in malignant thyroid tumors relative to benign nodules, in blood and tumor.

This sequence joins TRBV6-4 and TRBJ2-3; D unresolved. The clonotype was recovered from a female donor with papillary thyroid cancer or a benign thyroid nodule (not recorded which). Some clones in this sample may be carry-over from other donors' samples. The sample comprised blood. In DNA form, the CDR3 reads TGTGCCAGCAGTGAGTCTACACACACAGATACGCAGTATTTT. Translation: CASSESTHTDTQYF.